This T cell receptor (beta chain) came from a study of high-grade serous ovarian cancer treatment subgroups (dated by TCRdb to about 2021). As for the study more broadly: Sequencing yielded a mean of about 14,000 reads and thousands of unique TCR beta rearrangements per sample. The study examined TCR beta repertoires in high-grade serous ovarian cancer patients who were grouped under a laparoscopic triage algorithm by complete gross resection or by neoadjuvant chemotherapy response. Of the roughly 30 patients in the cohort, around ten had no residual disease after primary surgery (R0), around ten were excellent NACT responders, and around ten were poor NACT responders. Each patient contributed one primary tumor and two metastatic tumor samples, giving approximately 91 samples in total.

The tumor samples were collected prior to definitive surgery or chemotherapy. Genomic DNA was extracted by the MD Anderson Biospecimen Extraction Resource, and TCR sequencing was done by the MD Anderson Cancer Genomics Laboratory. The 85 to 95 tumor samples underwent high-throughput TCR profiling with ImmunoSEQ. The paper's data handling went like this. To measure repertoire diversity, the metrics used were richness (unique productive sequences), clonality, evenness and relatedness, and the Bhattacharyya coefficient was used to assess similarity between samples. A sensitivity analysis excluded TCRs with fewer than two reads and gave consistent conclusions. What TCRdb holds here is the immuneACCESS table cut down to in-frame rearrangements. Part of the clones is not present; checked against another copy, under half of the missing clones reflect an unresolved V gene, and the others are unexplained. V and J calls and clone size follow that table, whereas D and trimming were derived from the DNA. Counted in this sample were approximately 2,700 clones; roughly 70% of them appeared once. Together, the top ten hold more than 10% of the sample.

The paper as a whole reports these results and caveats: Repertoire similarity between tumors of the same patient ranged about 0.095 to 0.85, whereas almost no similarity was seen between different patients. Bulk tumor TCR sequencing lacked spatial information, limiting insight into HGSC tumor complexity and diversity. The TCR repertoire analyses centered on CDR3, and CDR1 and CDR2 were not analyzed. TCR clonal relatedness correlated positively with neoantigen level and, by trend, with copy number variation and mutation load from whole-genome sequencing.

As concerns this clone: No cognate antigen has been identified for it. Base qualities were left out, and no much larger clone turns up one base away.

Measured from the cysteine to the phenylalanine, the CDR3 is 14 residues long. The sequence is cut down to CDR3 DNA, 42 bases in frame from base 1. V is pared back by 3 bases and J by 7 bases, with 15 bases lying between the germline termini. According to the germline V gene, CDR1 reads SGHTA and CDR2 reads FQGNSA. The chain couples TRBV7-2 to TRBJ2-5, with a weak D call of TRBD2 (6 bases match). This receptor was identified in a human donor with high-grade serous ovarian cancer. Sequencing was done on a sample of tumor tissue. In nucleotide form, the sequence is TGTGCCAGCAGCTTCGGCGGAGGGGAAGGGACCCAGTACTTC. Translated, it gives CASSFGGGEGTQYF.